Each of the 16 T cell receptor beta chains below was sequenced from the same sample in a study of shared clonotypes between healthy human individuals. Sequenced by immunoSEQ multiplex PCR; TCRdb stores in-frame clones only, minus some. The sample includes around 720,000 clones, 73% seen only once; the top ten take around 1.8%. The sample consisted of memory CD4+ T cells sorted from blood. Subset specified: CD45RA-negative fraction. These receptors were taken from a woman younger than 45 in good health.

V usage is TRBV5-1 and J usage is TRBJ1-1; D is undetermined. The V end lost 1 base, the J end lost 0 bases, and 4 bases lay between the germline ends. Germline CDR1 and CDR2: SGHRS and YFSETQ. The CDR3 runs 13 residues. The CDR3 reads CASSLFLNTEAFF. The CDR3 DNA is TGCGCCAGCAGCTTGTTCTTGAACACTGAAGCTTTCTTT.

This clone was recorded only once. The CDR3 coding sequence is TGTGCCAGCAGCCCCCGTCCTCAGGGAGGAGGCTACACCTTC. Protein product: CASSPRPQGGGYTF. The chain carries TRBV7-2 and TRBJ1-2; D perhaps matches TRBD1 (5 bases). The germline CDR1 and CDR2 sequences are SGHTA and FQGNSA. The CDR3 runs 14 residues. Trimming shortened V by 5 bases and J by 8 bases, and 18 bases separated the two germline ends.

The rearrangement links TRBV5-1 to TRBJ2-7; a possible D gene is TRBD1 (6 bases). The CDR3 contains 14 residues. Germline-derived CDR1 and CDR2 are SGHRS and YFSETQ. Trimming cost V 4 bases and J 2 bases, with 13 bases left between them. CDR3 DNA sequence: TGCGCCAGCAGCCTAGGACAGAAAACCTACGAGCAGTACTTC. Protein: CASSLGQKTYEQYF.

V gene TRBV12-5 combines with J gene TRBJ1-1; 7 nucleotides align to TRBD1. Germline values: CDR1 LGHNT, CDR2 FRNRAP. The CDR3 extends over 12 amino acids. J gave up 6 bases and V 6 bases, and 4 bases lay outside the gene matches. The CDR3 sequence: CASGFGQAEAFF. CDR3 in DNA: TGTGCTAGTGGCTTCGGACAGGCTGAAGCTTTCTTT. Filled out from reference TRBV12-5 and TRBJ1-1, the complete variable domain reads DARVTQTPRHKVTEMGQEVTMRCQPILGHNTVFWYRQTMMQGLELLAYFRNRAPLDDSGMPKDRFSAEMPDATLATLKIQPSEPRDSAVYFCASGFGQAEAFFGQGTRLTVV.

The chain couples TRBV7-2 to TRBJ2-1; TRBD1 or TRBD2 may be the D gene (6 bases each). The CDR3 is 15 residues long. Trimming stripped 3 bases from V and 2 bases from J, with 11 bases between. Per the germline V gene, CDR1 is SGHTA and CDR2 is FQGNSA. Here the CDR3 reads CASSFDRGPYNEQFF. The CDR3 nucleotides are TGTGCCAGCAGCTTTGACCGGGGGCCCTACAATGAGCAGTTCTTC.

CDR3 sequence: CASSIGGALGGTQYF. The CDR3 bases are TGTGCCAGCAGCATAGGGGGGGCCCTCGGAGGGACCCAGTACTTC. The rearrangement joins TRBV7-2 to TRBJ2-5; TRBD2 is a possible D gene (7 bases). CDR1 is SGHTA and CDR2 is FQGNSA in the germline V gene. Trimming removed 5 bases at V and 7 bases at J, with 20 bases between. CDR3 length equals 15 residues.

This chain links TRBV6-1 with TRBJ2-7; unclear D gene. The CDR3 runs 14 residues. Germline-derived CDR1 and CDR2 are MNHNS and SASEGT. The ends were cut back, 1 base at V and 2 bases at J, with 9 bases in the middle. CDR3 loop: CASSEGAVAYEQYF. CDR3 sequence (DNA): TGTGCCAGCAGTGAAGGGGCAGTCGCCTACGAGCAGTACTTC.

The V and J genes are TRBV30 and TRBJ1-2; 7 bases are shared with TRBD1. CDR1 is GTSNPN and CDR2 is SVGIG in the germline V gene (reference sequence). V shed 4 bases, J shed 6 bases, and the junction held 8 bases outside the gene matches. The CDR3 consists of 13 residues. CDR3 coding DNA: TGTGCCTGGACCTCCGGGACAGCGAATGGCTACACCTTC. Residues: CAWTSGTANGYTF.

The CDR3 sequence: CASSMATGGKNEQFF. The CDR3 DNA reads TGTGCCAGTAGTATGGCGACAGGGGGTAAGAATGAGCAGTTCTTC. The chain is built from TRBV19 and TRBJ2-1; 9 nucleotides match TRBD1. The CDR3 length is 15 residues. The germline gives CDR1 LNHDA, CDR2 SQIVND (reference sequence). After removal of 3 bases from V and 7 bases from J, the junction contained 7 bases not matched to a gene.

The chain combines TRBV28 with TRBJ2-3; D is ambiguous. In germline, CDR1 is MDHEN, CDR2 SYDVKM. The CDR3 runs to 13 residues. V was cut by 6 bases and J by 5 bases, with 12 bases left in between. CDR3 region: CASRASSQDTQYF. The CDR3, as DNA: TGTGCCAGCAGGGCCTCCAGCCAAGATACGCAGTATTTT.

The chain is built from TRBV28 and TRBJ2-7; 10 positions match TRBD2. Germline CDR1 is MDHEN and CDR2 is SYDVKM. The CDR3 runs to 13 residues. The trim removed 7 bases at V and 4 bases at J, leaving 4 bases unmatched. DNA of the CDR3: TGTGCCAGCACCACTAGCGGGACTTACGAGCAGTACTTC. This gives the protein CASTTSGTYEQYF.

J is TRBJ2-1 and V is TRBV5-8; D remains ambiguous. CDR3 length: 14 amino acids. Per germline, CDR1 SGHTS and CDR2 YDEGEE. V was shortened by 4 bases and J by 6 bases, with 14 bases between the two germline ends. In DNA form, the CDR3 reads TGTGCCAGCAGCCGTAAGGTGGGCAGCAATGAGCAGTTCTTC. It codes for CASSRKVGSNEQFF.

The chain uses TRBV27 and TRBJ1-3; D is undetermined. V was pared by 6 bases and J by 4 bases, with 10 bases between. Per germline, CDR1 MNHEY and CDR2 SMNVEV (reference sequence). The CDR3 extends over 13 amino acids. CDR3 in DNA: TGTGCCAGCAGCCGGGAGAGGGGAAACACCATATATTTT. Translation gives CASSRERGNTIYF.

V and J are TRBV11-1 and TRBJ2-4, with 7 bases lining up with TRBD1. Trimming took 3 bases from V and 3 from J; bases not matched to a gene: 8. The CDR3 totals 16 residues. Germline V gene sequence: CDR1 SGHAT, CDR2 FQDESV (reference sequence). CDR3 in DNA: TGTGCCAGCAGCTTGGTTGCGGCAGGGGGCAAAAACATTCAGTACTTC. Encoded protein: CASSLVAAGGKNIQYF.

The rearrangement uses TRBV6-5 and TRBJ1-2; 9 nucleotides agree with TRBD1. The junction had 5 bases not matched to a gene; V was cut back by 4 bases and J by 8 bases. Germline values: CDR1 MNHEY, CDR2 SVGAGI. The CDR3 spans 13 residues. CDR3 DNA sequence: TGTGCCAGCAGTTTCGGACAGGGGAACGGCTACACCTTC. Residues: CASSFGQGNGYTF.

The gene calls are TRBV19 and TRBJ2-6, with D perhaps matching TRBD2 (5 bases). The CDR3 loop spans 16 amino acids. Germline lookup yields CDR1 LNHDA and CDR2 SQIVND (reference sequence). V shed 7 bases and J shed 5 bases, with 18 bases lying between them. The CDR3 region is CASISLSSGRANVLTF. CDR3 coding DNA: TGTGCCAGTATCTCCCTATCATCGGGGAGGGCCAACGTCCTGACTTTC.